These 14 T cell receptor beta chains came from one sample sequenced in a study of beta chain features in type 1 diabetes. Study-wide points: A moderate, significant TCRB CDR3 shortening appeared in type 1 diabetes across four CD4+ subsets.

What these receptors recognize is not known. Since all of the isolated RNA was reverse transcribed, expressed TCRB transcripts were what got sequenced. Only in-frame clones appear in the TCRdb table, and some are missing; sequencing was by immunoSEQ multiplex PCR. The data hold approximately 360,000 clones, with around 13% observed a single time. The sequenced sample was naive CD4+ T cells from blood. The receptors stem from a woman aged 18-29 years with type 1 diabetes.

This clone was counted a few times. V gene TRBV7-2 combines with J gene TRBJ2-7; D not certain. The germline V gene has CDR1 SGHTA and CDR2 FQGNSA. V was cut by 2 bases and J by 2 bases, with 7 bases left in between. The CDR3 sequence is 13 residues long. In DNA, the CDR3 is TGTGCCAGCAGCTTAAGACTCACCTACGAGCAGTACTTC. It codes for CASSLRLTYEQYF.

This clone has only a few counts. The sample carries other DNA sequences with the same CDR3. The J gene is TRBJ2-7, the V gene TRBV5-1; 10 bases align to TRBD1. The CDR3 length is 14 residues. V gave up 4 bases and J gave up 1 base; unmatched junction bases: 2. CDR1 SGHRS and CDR2 YFSETQ come from the germline V gene. The CDR3 bases are TGCGCCAGCAGCACGGGACAGGGGTCCTACGAGCAGTACTTC. It translates to CASSTGQGSYEQYF.

Notes on this clone: The same CDR3 is also encoded by other DNA sequences in this sample. The V gene is TRBV14, the J gene TRBJ1-1; no definite D call. Looked up from germline, CDR1 is SGHDN and CDR2 is FVKESK. The CDR3 spans 13 residues. Between the trimmed V and J ends, which lost 4 bases and 1 base, there was a span of 7 bases. CDR3 DNA: TGTGCCAGCAGCCGGTCGGGGAACACTGAAGCTTTCTTT. It codes for CASSRSGNTEAFF.

There are a few counts of this clone. The CDR3 coding sequence is TGTGCCAGCAGTGAAGGCGGGAGGGAGCAGTACTTC. Its protein product is CASSEGGREQYF. V and J are TRBV2 and TRBJ2-7, with TRBD2 matching 8 bases. Germline V lookup: CDR1 SNHLY, CDR2 FYNNEI. CDR3 length: 12 residues. V gave up 1 base and J gave up 7 bases; unmatched junction bases: 0. Variable domain in full (rest from reference TRBV2 and TRBJ2-7): EPEVTQTPSHQVTQMGQEVILRCVPISNHLYFYWYRQILGQKVEFLVSFYNNEISEKSEIFDDQFSVERPDGSNFTLKIRSTKLEDSAMYFCASSEGGREQYFGPGTRLTVT.

The CDR3 is CASSLQGSETQYF. The CDR3 coding sequence is TGTGCCAGCAGCTTACAGGGTAGCGAGACCCAGTACTTC. The chain links TRBV7-2 to TRBJ2-5; D might be TRBD1 (5 bases). Deletions cut 2 bases from V and 5 bases from J, with 9 bases between. Germline V gene sequence: CDR1 SGHTA, CDR2 FQGNSA. CDR3 length: 13 amino acids.

The chain couples TRBV4-2 to TRBJ2-7; 13 bases are shared with TRBD2. This CDR3 region has 16 residues. With 2 bases clipped from V and 3 bases from J, the junction kept 4 bases outside the gene matches. Germline V CDR1 and CDR2: LGHNA, YNFKEQ. Written as DNA, the CDR3 is TGTGCCAGCAGCCAACTGGGACTAGCGGGAAGCTACGAGCAGTACTTC. Its protein is CASSQLGLAGSYEQYF.

The genes are TRBV9 and TRBJ2-3, with D perhaps TRBD1 (6 bases). V lost 2 bases and J 0 bases, leaving 10 bases between the germline ends. From germline, CDR1 is SGDLS and CDR2 YYNGEE. CDR3 length: 15 residues. The CDR3 reads CASSVQGQSTDTQYF. The CDR3 nucleotides are TGTGCCAGCAGCGTCCAGGGACAAAGCACAGATACGCAGTATTTT.

The chain has TRBV30 and TRBJ2-2; 9 bases agree with TRBD2. The CDR3 loop spans 17 amino acids. Germline CDR1 is GTSNPN and CDR2 is SVGIG (reference sequence). V trimming: 4 bases; J trimming: 2 bases; junction bases outside the gene matches: 11. CDR3 region: CAWKQDRTSVNTGELFF. The DNA for the CDR3 is TGTGCCTGGAAACAAGACAGGACTAGCGTAAACACCGGGGAGCTGTTTTTT. The full variable domain, rest sourced from reference TRBV30 and TRBJ2-2, is SQTIHQWPATLVQPVGSPLSLECTVEGTSNPNLYWYRQAAGRGLQLLFYSVGIGQISSEVPQNLSASRPQDRQFILSSKKLLLSDSGFYLCAWKQDRTSVNTGELFFGEGSRLTVL.

This clone was observed a handful of times. The chain couples TRBV4-1 to TRBJ2-1; possibly TRBD1 for D (6 bases). V lost 2 bases, J lost 0 bases, and 14 bases lay in between. The CDR3 consists of 17 residues. CDR1 is MGHRA and CDR2 is YSYEKL in the germline V gene. CDR3 DNA sequence: TGCGCCAGCAGCCAATACCCCACAGGGAGCTCCTACAATGAGCAGTTCTTC. Its translation is CASSQYPTGSSYNEQFF.

This clone has just a few counts. V usage is TRBV4-3 and J usage is TRBJ1-2; 7 nucleotides line up with TRBD1. V was clipped by 4 bases and J by 7 bases; unmatched bases: 12. This CDR3 has 15 amino acids. Germline V gene data show CDR1 as LGHNA and CDR2 as YSLEER. CDR3: CASSRDTGEWAGYTF. The CDR3 DNA is TGCGCCAGCAGCCGCGATACAGGGGAATGGGCTGGCTACACCTTC.

The chain is built from TRBV5-4 and TRBJ1-1; D is unresolved. Per the germline V gene, CDR1 is SGHNT and CDR2 is YYREEE (reference sequence). This CDR3 contains 14 residues. Trimming left V 0 bases short and J 1 base short, with 7 bases between. CDR3 in amino acids: CASSLVSGNTEAFF. The DNA of the CDR3 is TGTGCCAGCAGCTTGGTCAGTGGGAACACTGAAGCTTTCTTT.

V gene TRBV4-3 combines with J gene TRBJ2-7, with TRBD1 as a possible D gene (5 bases). The CDR3 runs to 14 residues. The germline V gene has CDR1 LGHNA and CDR2 YSLEER. V was shortened by 0 bases and J by 2 bases, with 8 bases between the two germline ends. CDR3 bases: TGCGCCAGCAGCCAAGAGTCCAGGGCCTACGAGCAGTACTTC. The encoded protein is CASSQESRAYEQYF.

The J gene is TRBJ2-3, the V gene TRBV6-6, with 7 bases identical to TRBD2. Trimming took 5 bases from V and 0 from J; bases not matched to a gene: 8. The CDR3 spans 16 residues. The germline V gene encodes CDR1 MNHNY and CDR2 SVGAGI (reference sequence). In nucleotides, the CDR3 is TGTGCCAGCAGTGGTCAGAGCGGGGCCAGCACAGATACGCAGTATTTT. Translating it yields CASSGQSGASTDTQYF.

The chain combines TRBV11-2 with TRBJ1-4, with TRBD1 matching over 12 bases. The V gene's germline CDR1 is SGHAT and CDR2 FQNNGV. V lost 3 bases and J lost 7; bases outside the gene matches: 0. The CDR3 loop spans 14 amino acids. CDR3 loop: CASSLGQGAEKLFF. In DNA form, the CDR3 reads TGTGCCAGCAGCTTGGGACAGGGGGCTGAAAAACTGTTTTTT.